Detailed here is one T cell receptor beta chain. The entry originates in a study of blood T cell repertoires in COVID-19. The wider study: Some COVID-19 samples were acute and others convalescent; all came from the United States, Italy and Spain. PBMCs, B-cell-depleted T cells, or T cells provided the cDNA or gDNA that made up the material.

How the authors handled the data: Estimation of nucleated cell counts was performed using reference gene primer amplification. Clones were read by immunoSEQ multiplex PCR, and TCRdb kept only the in-frame ones, dropping some. That table gives V, J and clone size, and the DNA gave D and trimming. The sample lists 300,000 or so clones, around 87% occurring once. V lost 5 bases to trimming and J lost 4 bases, with 12 bases between them. The CDR3 covers 15 residues. Germline V gives CDR1 SGHTA, CDR2 FQGNSA. Material: peripheral blood. The chain is built from TRBV7-2 and TRBJ1-6; TRBD1 might be the D (6 bases). The source is a woman in her 50s who had recovered from COVID-19. CDR3 bases: TGTGCCAGCAGCCCCCGGGGGGCATATAATTCACCCCTCCACTTT. Translated, it gives CASSPRGAYNSPLHF.